This TCR beta chain emerged from a study of control samples from healthy donors and cancer patients. Sequenced by immunoSEQ multiplex PCR; TCRdb stores in-frame clones only, minus some. The sample lists roughly 9,700 clones, approximately 91% occurring once. Germline V lookup: CDR1 KGHSH, CDR2 LQKENI. Trimming pared 2 bases from V and 3 bases from J, leaving 8 bases between. This CDR3 region has 13 residues. This clone showed up just a few times. The J gene is TRBJ2-7, the V gene TRBV18; D remains unclear. This TCR derives from a man between 60 and 75 years old with colorectal cancer. The source material was PBMCs. The CDR3 protein is CASSPGHNYEQYF. As DNA, the CDR3 is TGTGCCAGCTCACCAGGCCACAACTACGAGCAGTACTTC.